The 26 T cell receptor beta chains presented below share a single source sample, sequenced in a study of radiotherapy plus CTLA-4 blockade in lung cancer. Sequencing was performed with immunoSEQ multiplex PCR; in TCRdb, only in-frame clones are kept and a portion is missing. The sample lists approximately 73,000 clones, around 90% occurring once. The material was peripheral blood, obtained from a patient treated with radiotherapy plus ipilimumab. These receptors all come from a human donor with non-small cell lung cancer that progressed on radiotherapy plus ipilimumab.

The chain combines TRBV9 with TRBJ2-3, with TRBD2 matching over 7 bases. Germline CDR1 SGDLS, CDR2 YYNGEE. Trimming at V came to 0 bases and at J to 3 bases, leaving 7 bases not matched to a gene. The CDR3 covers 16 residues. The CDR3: CASSVGAFGGTDTQYF. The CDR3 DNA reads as TGTGCCAGCAGCGTAGGGGCCTTCGGGGGGACAGATACGCAGTATTTT.

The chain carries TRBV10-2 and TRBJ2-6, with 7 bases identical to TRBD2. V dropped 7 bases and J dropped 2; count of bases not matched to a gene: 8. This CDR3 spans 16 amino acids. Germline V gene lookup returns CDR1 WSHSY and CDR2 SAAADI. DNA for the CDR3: TGCGCCAGCATAGTGGGAGGGGAGCCTGGGGCCAACGTCCTGACTTTC. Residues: CASIVGGEPGANVLTF.

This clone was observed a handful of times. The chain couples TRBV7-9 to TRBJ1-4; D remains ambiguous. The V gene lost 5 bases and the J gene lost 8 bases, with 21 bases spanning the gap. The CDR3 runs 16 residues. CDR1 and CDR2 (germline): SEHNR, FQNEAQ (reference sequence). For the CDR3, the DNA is TGTGCCAGCAGCGCAACCTACAGAAACGATGGGGAAAAACTGTTTTTT. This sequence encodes CASSATYRNDGEKLFF.

DNA of the CDR3: TGTGCCAGCAGTGACTTCTTTTACACAGATACGCAGTATTTT. Translated, it gives CASSDFFYTDTQYF. The chain joins TRBV6-4 to TRBJ2-3; D call uncertain. Trimming left V 1 base short and J 2 bases short, with 7 bases between. Looked up from germline, CDR1 is MRHNA and CDR2 is SNTAGT. This CDR3 spans 14 amino acids.

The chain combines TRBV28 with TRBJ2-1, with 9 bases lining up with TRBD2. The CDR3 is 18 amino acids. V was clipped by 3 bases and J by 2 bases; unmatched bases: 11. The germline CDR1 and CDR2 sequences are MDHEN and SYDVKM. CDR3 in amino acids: CASSFPSSASGTYNEQFF. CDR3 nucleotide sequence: TGTGCCAGCAGTTTTCCTAGCTCGGCTAGCGGGACCTACAATGAGCAGTTCTTC.

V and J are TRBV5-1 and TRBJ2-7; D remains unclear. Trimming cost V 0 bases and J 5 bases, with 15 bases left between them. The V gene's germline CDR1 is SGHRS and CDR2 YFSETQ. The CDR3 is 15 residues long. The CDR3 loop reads CASSLDGPRFNEQYF. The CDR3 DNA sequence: TGCGCCAGCAGCTTGGATGGACCCCGTTTCAACGAGCAGTACTTC.

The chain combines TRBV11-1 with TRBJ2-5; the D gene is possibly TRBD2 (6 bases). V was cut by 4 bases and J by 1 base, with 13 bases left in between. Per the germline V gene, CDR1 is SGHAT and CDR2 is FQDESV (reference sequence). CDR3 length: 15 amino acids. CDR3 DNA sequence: TGTGCCAGCAGCTGGACCAGCGGGCCCCAAGAGACCCAGTACTTC. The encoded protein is CASSWTSGPQETQYF.

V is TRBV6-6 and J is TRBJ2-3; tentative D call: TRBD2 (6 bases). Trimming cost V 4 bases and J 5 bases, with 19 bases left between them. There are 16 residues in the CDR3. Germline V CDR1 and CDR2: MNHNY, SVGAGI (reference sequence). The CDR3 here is CASSLGGFASGDTQYF. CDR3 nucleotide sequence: TGTGCCAGCAGTTTGGGAGGCTTCGCATCAGGAGATACGCAGTATTTT.

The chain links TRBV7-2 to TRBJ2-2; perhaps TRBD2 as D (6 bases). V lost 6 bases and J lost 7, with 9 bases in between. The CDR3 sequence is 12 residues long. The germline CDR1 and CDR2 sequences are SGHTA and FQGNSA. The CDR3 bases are TGTGCCAGCAGGGAGGGGTTCGGGGAGCTGTTTTTT. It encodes CASREGFGELFF.

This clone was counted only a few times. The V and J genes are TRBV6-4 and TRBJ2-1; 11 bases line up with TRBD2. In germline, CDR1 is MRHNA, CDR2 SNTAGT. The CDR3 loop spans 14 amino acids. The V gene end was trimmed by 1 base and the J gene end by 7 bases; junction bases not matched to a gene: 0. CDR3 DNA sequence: TGTGCCAGCAGTGACTGGACTAGCGGGAATGAGCAGTTCTTC. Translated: CASSDWTSGNEQFF.

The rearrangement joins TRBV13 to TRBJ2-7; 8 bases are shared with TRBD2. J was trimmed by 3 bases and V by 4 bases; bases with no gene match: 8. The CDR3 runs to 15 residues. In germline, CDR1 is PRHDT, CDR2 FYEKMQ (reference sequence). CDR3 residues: CASSSAGEAHYEQYF. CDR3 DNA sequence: TGTGCCAGCAGCTCAGCGGGAGAGGCGCACTACGAGCAGTACTTC.

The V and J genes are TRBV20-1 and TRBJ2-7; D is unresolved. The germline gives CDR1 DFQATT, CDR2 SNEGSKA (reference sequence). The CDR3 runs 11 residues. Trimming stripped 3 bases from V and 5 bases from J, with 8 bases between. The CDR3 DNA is TGCAGTGCTAGTCTCGTGGACGAGCAGTACTTC. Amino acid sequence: CSASLVDEQYF.

For the CDR3, the DNA is TGTGCCTGGAATCCTAGCTCGAATGAGCAGTTCTTC. This codes for CAWNPSSNEQFF. This chain connects TRBV30 to TRBJ2-1; D might be TRBD2 (5 bases). This CDR3 region has 12 residues. The germline V and J ends were trimmed by 4 bases and 7 bases, with 11 bases remaining between them. The germline V gene encodes CDR1 GTSNPN and CDR2 SVGIG (reference sequence).

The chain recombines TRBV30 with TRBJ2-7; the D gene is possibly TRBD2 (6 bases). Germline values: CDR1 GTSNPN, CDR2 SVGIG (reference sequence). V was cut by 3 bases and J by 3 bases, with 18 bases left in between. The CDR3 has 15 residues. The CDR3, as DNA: TGTGCCTGGAGGGGGACCAGCGGGTTAAACTACGAGCAGTACTTC. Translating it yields CAWRGTSGLNYEQYF.

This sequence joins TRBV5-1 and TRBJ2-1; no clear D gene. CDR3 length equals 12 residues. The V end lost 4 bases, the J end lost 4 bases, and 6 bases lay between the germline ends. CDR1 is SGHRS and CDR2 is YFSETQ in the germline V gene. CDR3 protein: CASSKEYNEQFF. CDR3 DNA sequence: TGCGCCAGCAGCAAGGAATACAATGAGCAGTTCTTC.

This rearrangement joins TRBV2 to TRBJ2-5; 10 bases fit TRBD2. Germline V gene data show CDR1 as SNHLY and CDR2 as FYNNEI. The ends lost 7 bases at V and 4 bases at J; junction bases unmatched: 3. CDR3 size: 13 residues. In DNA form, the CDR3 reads TGTGCCAGCAACCTAGCGGGAGTAGAGACCCAGTACTTC. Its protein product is CASNLAGVETQYF.

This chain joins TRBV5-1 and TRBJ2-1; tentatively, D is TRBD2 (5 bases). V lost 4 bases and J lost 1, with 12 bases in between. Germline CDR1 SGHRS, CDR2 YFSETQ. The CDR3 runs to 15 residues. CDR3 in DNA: TGCGCCAGCAGCCCAGACCCGGGGTCCTACAATGAGCAGTTCTTC. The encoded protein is CASSPDPGSYNEQFF.

The CDR3: CASSLVGYVDSDEQFF. Written as DNA, the CDR3 is TGTGCCAGCAGCTTAGTGGGTTATGTTGACTCGGATGAGCAGTTCTTC. The chain employs TRBV7-2 and TRBJ2-1; no firm D call. Trimming removed 1 base from V and 8 bases from J, with 18 bases in between. The germline CDR1 and CDR2 sequences are SGHTA and FQGNSA. The CDR3 is 16 amino acids.

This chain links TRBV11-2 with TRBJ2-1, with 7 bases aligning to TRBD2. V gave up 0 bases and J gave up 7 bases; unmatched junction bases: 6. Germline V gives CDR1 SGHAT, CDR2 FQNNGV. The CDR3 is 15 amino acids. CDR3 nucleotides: TGTGCCAGCAGCTTAGATCTCTGGACTAGTAATGAGCAGTTCTTC. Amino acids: CASSLDLWTSNEQFF.

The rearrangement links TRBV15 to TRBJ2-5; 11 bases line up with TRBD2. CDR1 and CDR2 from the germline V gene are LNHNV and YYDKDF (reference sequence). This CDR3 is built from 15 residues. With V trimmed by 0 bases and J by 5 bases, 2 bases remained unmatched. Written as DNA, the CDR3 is TGTGCCACCAGCAGAGATAGGACTAGCGGGGAGACCCAGTACTTC. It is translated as CATSRDRTSGETQYF.

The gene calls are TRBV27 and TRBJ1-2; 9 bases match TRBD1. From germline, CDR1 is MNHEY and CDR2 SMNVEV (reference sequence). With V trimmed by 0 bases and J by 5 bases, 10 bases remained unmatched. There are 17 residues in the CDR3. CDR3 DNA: TGTGCCAGCAGTTTATCGCTTCCGGGACAGGGAAGATATGGCTACACCTTC. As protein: CASSLSLPGQGRYGYTF.

CDR3 protein: CASSYWSTSVSNEQFF. CDR3 in DNA: TGTGCCAGCAGTTATTGGTCCACTAGCGTGAGCAATGAGCAGTTCTTC. The J gene is TRBJ2-1, the V gene TRBV6-5; 7 bases map to TRBD2. The germline gives CDR1 MNHEY, CDR2 SVGAGI. This CDR3 spans 16 amino acids. The junction had 11 bases not matched to a gene; V was cut back by 3 bases and J by 6 bases.

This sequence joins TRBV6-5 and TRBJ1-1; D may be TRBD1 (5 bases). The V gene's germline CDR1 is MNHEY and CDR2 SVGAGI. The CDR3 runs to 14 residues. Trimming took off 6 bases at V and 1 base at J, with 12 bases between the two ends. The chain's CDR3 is CASSIRDPNTEAFF. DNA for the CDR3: TGTGCCAGCAGCATCAGGGACCCGAACACTGAAGCTTTCTTT.

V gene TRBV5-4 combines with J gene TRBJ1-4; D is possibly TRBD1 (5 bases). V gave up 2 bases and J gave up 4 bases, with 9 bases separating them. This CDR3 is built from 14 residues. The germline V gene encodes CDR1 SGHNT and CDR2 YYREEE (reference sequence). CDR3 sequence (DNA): TGTGCCAGCAGCTTCCCAGGGAGTAATGAAAAACTGTTTTTT. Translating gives CASSFPGSNEKLFF.

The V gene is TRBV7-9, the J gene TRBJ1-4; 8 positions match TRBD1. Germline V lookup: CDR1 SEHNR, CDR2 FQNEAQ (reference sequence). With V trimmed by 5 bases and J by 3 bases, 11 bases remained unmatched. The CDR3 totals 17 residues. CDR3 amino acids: CASSSGETGQANEKLFF. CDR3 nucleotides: TGTGCCAGCAGCAGTGGGGAAACGGGACAGGCTAATGAAAAACTGTTTTTT.

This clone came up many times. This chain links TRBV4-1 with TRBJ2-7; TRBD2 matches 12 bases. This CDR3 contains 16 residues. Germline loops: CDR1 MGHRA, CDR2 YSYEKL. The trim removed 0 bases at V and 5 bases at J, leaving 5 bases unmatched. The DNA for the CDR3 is TGCGCCAGCAGCCAAGATCCTAGCGGGAGGGTGAACGAGCAGTACTTC. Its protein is CASSQDPSGRVNEQYF.